The clone carrying this T cell receptor (beta chain) occurred a few times. Its specificity is unknown. J was trimmed by 7 bases and V by 5 bases; bases with no gene match: 5. Germline CDR1 reads MNHNS; CDR2 reads SASEGT. This CDR3 comprises 13 residues. This sample was included in a study of breast tumors, draining lymph nodes, adjacent tissues. Study observations and caveats: Compared with basal-like, luminal-like tumors shared significantly more repertoire with nontumor tissue.

TCRdb independently ran MiXCR on the multiplex PCR reads; one entry per CDR3 protein. The sample comprises roughly 260,000 distinct CDR3 sequences, 30% of which are singletons, and 1.1% rests with the top ten. The lymph nodes were axillary draining lymph nodes from breast cancer patients. Sequencing was carried out using axillary lymph node tissue. The clonotype comes from a female donor with breast cancer. Some clones in this sample may be carry-over from other donors' samples. The rearrangement links TRBV6-1 to TRBJ2-1, with 7 bases that match TRBD2. The CDR3 coding sequence is TGTGCCAGCAGTACCGGACTAGTAAATGAGCAGTTCTTC. It is translated as CASSTGLVNEQFF.